This TCR beta chain was found in a study of OX40 agonist ivuxolimab in advanced cancers. Study-level information: Aged roughly 23 to 79 with a mean of about 63 years, they were around 83% male.

The data were produced by immunoSEQ multiplex PCR, yet TCRdb's version contains in-frame clones alone and is incomplete. This sample yields just over 90,000 clones, of which 92% are seen a single time; less than 3.5% belongs to the top ten. The study, taken as a whole, reports: Still undetermined is the antigen specificity of the expanded peripheral T cells.

The length of the CDR3 is 13 residues. V dropped 9 bases and J dropped 3 bases, with 13 bases sitting between them. Germline loops: CDR1 LNHDA, CDR2 SQIVND (reference sequence). With regard to this clone: Its antigen remains unknown.

The sample in question was CD4+ or CD8+ T cells sorted from blood, obtained in a trial of the OX40 agonist ivuxolimab. This clonotype originated in an adult with an advanced solid tumor such as melanoma, head and neck, liver or kidney cancer. V is TRBV19 and J is TRBJ2-3; D ambiguous. The CDR3 DNA sequence: TGTGCCAGCAGAGGATTTGTAACAGATACGCAGTATTTT. This translates into CASRGFVTDTQYF.